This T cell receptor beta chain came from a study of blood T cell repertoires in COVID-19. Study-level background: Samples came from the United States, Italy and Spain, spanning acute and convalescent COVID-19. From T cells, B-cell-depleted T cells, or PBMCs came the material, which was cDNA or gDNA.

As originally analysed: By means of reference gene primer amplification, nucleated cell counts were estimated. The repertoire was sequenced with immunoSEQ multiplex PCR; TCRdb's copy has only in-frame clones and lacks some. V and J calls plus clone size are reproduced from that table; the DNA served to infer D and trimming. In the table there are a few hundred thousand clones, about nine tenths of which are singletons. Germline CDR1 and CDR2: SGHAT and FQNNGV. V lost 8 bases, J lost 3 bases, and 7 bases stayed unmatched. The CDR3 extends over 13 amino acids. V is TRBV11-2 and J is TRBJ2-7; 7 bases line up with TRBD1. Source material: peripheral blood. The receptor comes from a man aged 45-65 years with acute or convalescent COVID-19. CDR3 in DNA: TGTGCCAGCGGTACAGGGGTGGTCTACGAGCAGTACTTC. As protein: CASGTGVVYEQYF.